The 25 T cell receptor beta chains below were found in one sample sequenced in a study of CD8 T cells in Susac syndrome. RNA in amounts of roughly 0.5 to 1 ug was reverse transcribed with random hexamers. TCRdb reprocessed the immunoSEQ multiplex PCR reads via MiXCR and lists one record per CDR3 protein. The table lists about 76,000 distinct CDR3 sequences, around nine tenths of them singletons. The sample was CD8+ T cells from PBMCs. The receptors derive from a human donor with multiple sclerosis.

The rearrangement uses TRBV19 and TRBJ2-1; D is unresolved. This CDR3 has 14 residues. V gave up 3 bases and J gave up 4 bases, with 10 bases separating them. The germline V gene encodes CDR1 LNHDA and CDR2 SQIVND (reference sequence). CDR3 protein: CASSIPNSYNEQFF. CDR3 nucleotide sequence: TGTGCCAGTAGTATCCCTAATAGTTACAATGAGCAGTTCTTC. Based on the CDR3 plus reference TRBV19 and TRBJ2-1, the full variable domain is DGGITQSPKYLFRKEGQNVTLSCEQNLNHDAMYWYRQDPGQGLRLIYYSQIVNDFQKGDIAEGYSVSREKKESFPLTVTSAQKNPTAFYLCASSIPNSYNEQFFGPGTRLTVL.

J is TRBJ2-7 and V is TRBV2; D uncertain. The CDR3 totals 13 residues. CDR1 and CDR2 (germline): SNHLY, FYNNEI. V lost 3 bases and J lost 9, with 15 bases in between. The CDR3 nucleotides are TGTGCCAGCAGTGAGTCCCCTCGTGCTGGGCAGTACTTC. Translated, it gives CASSESPRAGQYF.

The chain recombines TRBV12-3 or TRBV12-4 with TRBJ2-1, with TRBD2 matching 7 bases. The CDR3 extends over 16 amino acids. V was clipped by 5 bases and J by 0 bases; unmatched bases: 7. CDR3 bases: TGTGCCAGCAGTAAAAGCGGGGCGAGCTCCTACAATGAGCAGTTCTTC. It translates to CASSKSGASSYNEQFF.

In DNA form, the CDR3 reads TGTGCCAGCAGCCAAGATGAGGAGGGTTCCACTAATGAAAAACTGTTTTTT. This codes for CASSQDEEGSTNEKLFF. The J gene is TRBJ1-4, the V gene TRBV14; D is undetermined. The germline CDR1 and CDR2 sequences are SGHDN and FVKESK. V lost 0 bases and J lost 2, with 13 bases in between. The CDR3 is 17 residues long.

The rearrangement joins TRBV28 to TRBJ2-7; 14 positions match TRBD2. Losses at the gene ends were 6 bases for V and 7 bases for J; bases not matched to a gene: 8. The CDR3 extends over 15 amino acids. Germline assignment: CDR1 MDHEN and CDR2 SYDVKM. The CDR3 region has the DNA TGTGCCAGCAGCCCGGGACTAGCGGGGGTGGGGGAGCAGTACTTC. The encoded protein is CASSPGLAGVGEQYF.

For the CDR3, the DNA is TGTGCCAGCAGTTTAAGGGGGGACTCCTACGAGCAGTACTTC. Translating gives CASSLRGDSYEQYF. The V gene is TRBV28, the J gene TRBJ2-7, with D perhaps being TRBD1 or TRBD2 (6 bases each). V gave up 2 bases and J gave up 0 bases, with 8 bases separating them. Germline values: CDR1 MDHEN, CDR2 SYDVKM. CDR3 size: 14 residues.

J is TRBJ1-1 and V is TRBV2; D call uncertain. This CDR3 has 14 residues. Trimming cost V 8 bases and J 2 bases, with 15 bases left between them. Germline CDR1 SNHLY, CDR2 FYNNEI. The CDR3 bases are TGTGCCAGCTCCTACGAGGTCAGTAACACTGAAGCTTTCTTT. This translates into CASSYEVSNTEAFF.

J is TRBJ1-2 and V is TRBV5-6; the D gene is possibly TRBD1 (5 bases). Germline V gene lookup returns CDR1 SGHDT and CDR2 YYEEEE. The CDR3 is 16 residues long. Trimming left V 2 bases short and J 4 bases short, with 18 bases between. The CDR3 loop reads CASSFGTDPEAYGYTF. The CDR3, as DNA: TGTGCCAGCAGCTTTGGGACGGACCCAGAAGCCTATGGCTACACCTTC. Full variable domain (outside the CDR3, taken from reference TRBV5-6 and TRBJ1-2): DAGVTQSPTHLIKTRGQQVTLRCSPKSGHDTVSWYQQALGQGPQFIFQYYEEEERQRGNFPDRFSGHQFPNYSSELNVNALLLGDSALYLCASSFGTDPEAYGYTFGSGTRLTVV.

V usage is TRBV28 and J usage is TRBJ1-1; D gene ambiguous. Trimming pared 6 bases from V and 4 bases from J, leaving 12 bases between. The CDR3 extends over 13 amino acids. Germline CDR1 reads MDHEN; CDR2 reads SYDVKM. This CDR3 reads CASSFRSGTEAFF. The CDR3 coding sequence is TGTGCCAGCAGCTTCAGGTCCGGCACTGAAGCTTTCTTT. The whole variable domain, filled in from reference TRBV28 and TRBJ1-1, reads DVKVTQSSRYLVKRTGEKVFLECVQDMDHENMFWYRQDPGLGLRLIYFSYDVKMKEKGDIPEGYSVSREKKERFSLILESASTNQTSMYLCASSFRSGTEAFFGQGTRLTVV.

The chain has TRBV4-3 and TRBJ2-7; D might be TRBD2 (5 bases). Trimming left V 0 bases short and J 3 bases short, with 12 bases between. Germline CDR1 LGHNA, CDR2 YSLEER. The CDR3 runs to 15 residues. CDR3: CASSQDRETLYEQYF. The DNA of the CDR3 is TGCGCCAGCAGCCAAGACCGGGAAACCCTCTACGAGCAGTACTTC.

A single count supports this clonotype. The gene calls are TRBV2 and TRBJ2-6; D gene unclear. This CDR3 is built from 13 residues. V lost 8 bases to trimming and J lost 4 bases, with 9 bases between them. Per germline, CDR1 SNHLY and CDR2 FYNNEI. In nucleotides, the CDR3 is TGTGCCAGCCAGAGGTTAGGGGCCAACGTCCTGACTTTC. It yields the protein CASQRLGANVLTF.

This sequence joins TRBV12-3 or TRBV12-4 and TRBJ2-7, with D possibly matching TRBD1 (5 bases). V lost 1 base and J lost 5, with 9 bases in between. This CDR3 region has 13 residues. The CDR3 region is CASSLGGRDEQYF. DNA of the CDR3: TGTGCCAGCAGTTTAGGAGGCAGGGACGAGCAGTACTTC.

The V call is TRBV6-6, the J call TRBJ2-5; D could derive from TRBD1 or TRBD2 (5 bases each). Looked up from germline, CDR1 is MNHNY and CDR2 is SVGAGI (reference sequence). The CDR3 runs to 15 residues. V was cut by 6 bases and J by 1 base, with 15 bases left in between. The CDR3 DNA is TGTGCCAGCAGCGGACATCTTGGGGGCCAAGAGACCCAGTACTTC. This translates into CASSGHLGGQETQYF.

The gene calls are TRBV11-2 and TRBJ2-7; D gene ambiguous. This CDR3 is built from 12 residues. Between the trimmed V and J ends, which lost 6 bases and 1 base, there was a span of 7 bases. Germline-derived CDR1 and CDR2 are SGHAT and FQNNGV. In DNA, the CDR3 is TGTGCCAGCAGTTGGGTTTCCTACGAGCAGTACTTC. It encodes CASSWVSYEQYF.

The genes are TRBV25-1 and TRBJ2-1; D is unresolved. Germline V lookup: CDR1 MGHDK, CDR2 SYGVNS. V lost 0 bases to trimming and J lost 0 bases, with 9 bases between them. The CDR3 length is 16 residues. The CDR3 sequence: CASSEYGQSSYNEQFF. The CDR3 coding sequence is TGTGCCAGCAGTGAATATGGCCAGAGCTCCTACAATGAGCAGTTCTTC.

This chain joins TRBV28 and TRBJ2-1, with TRBD2 matching 12 bases. The CDR3 is made up of 17 amino acids. Germline CDR1 is MDHEN and CDR2 is SYDVKM. Unmatched junction bases numbered 16, after V lost 7 bases and J lost 9 bases. The CDR3 coding sequence is TGTGCCAGCAACAACCCCGGACTAGCGGGAACTGGGGGTGAGCAGTTCTTC. It codes for CASNNPGLAGTGGEQFF.

This chain joins TRBV4-1 and TRBJ2-1; TRBD2 matches at 13 bases. The CDR3 contains 15 residues. In germline, CDR1 is MGHRA, CDR2 YSYEKL. V gave up 3 bases and J gave up 7 bases; unmatched junction bases: 3. CDR3 protein: CASSQGLAGLNEQFF. DNA of the CDR3: TGCGCCAGCAGCCAGGGACTAGCGGGGTTGAATGAGCAGTTCTTC.

The J gene is TRBJ2-7, the V gene TRBV29-1; D not certain. This CDR3 is 13 amino acids long. Germline CDR1 is SQVTM and CDR2 is ANQGSEA. Between the trimmed V and J ends, which lost 6 bases and 4 bases, there was a span of 16 bases. The CDR3 region has the DNA TGCAGCGTGGCAAGTAGGTTCCCTTACGAGCAGTACTTC. Translation gives CSVASRFPYEQYF.

This clonotype showed up just a few times. The rearrangement joins TRBV5-1 to TRBJ2-5, with D tentatively TRBD1 or TRBD2 (7 bases each). The CDR3 extends over 16 amino acids. The V gene lost 4 bases and the J gene lost 4 bases, with 20 bases spanning the gap. CDR1 and CDR2 (germline): SGHRS, YFSETQ. CDR3 in DNA: TGCGCCAGCAGCGGGTTCGACAGGGAGGGAGGAGAGACCCAGTACTTC. This gives the protein CASSGFDREGGETQYF.

V and J are TRBV5-6 and TRBJ2-7; D is ambiguous. The CDR3 has 14 residues. Trimming cost V 0 bases and J 0 bases, with 7 bases left between them. Per the germline V gene, CDR1 is SGHDT and CDR2 is YYEEEE. CDR3 residues: CASSLALDSYEQYF. CDR3 nucleotide sequence: TGTGCCAGCAGCTTGGCCTTAGACTCCTACGAGCAGTACTTC.

The V gene is TRBV11-2, the J gene TRBJ1-4, with D unclear. The CDR3 extends over 15 amino acids. The V and J ends lost 1 base and 7 bases respectively, with 13 bases between them. The V gene's germline CDR1 is SGHAT and CDR2 FQNNGV. The CDR3 protein is CASSLGWGVGEKLFF. DNA of the CDR3: TGTGCCAGCAGCTTAGGATGGGGAGTTGGTGAAAAACTGTTTTTT.

This chain joins TRBV6-5 and TRBJ2-5; D perhaps matches TRBD2 (6 bases). V shed 1 base and J shed 1 base, with 10 bases lying between them. The CDR3 has 15 amino acids. Germline-derived CDR1 and CDR2 are MNHEY and SVGAGI. CDR3 region: CASSYYSGGQETQYF. DNA for the CDR3: TGTGCCAGCAGTTACTATTCCGGGGGCCAAGAGACCCAGTACTTC.

The rearrangement joins TRBV6-1 to TRBJ2-1; TRBD2 is a possible D gene (7 bases). CDR3 length equals 16 residues. Trimming removed 1 base at V and 8 bases at J, with 18 bases between. Germline values: CDR1 MNHNS, CDR2 SASEGT. DNA of the CDR3: TGTGCCAGCAGTGAAGGAGGGGGGGAAATAAGCGATGAGCAGTTCTTC. It is translated as CASSEGGGEISDEQFF.

The chain has TRBV6-5 and TRBJ2-1; D possibly corresponds to TRBD2 (6 bases). The CDR3 spans 17 residues. CDR1 is MNHEY and CDR2 is SVGAGI in the germline V gene. V lost 2 bases to trimming and J lost 2 bases, with 16 bases between them. CDR3 amino acids: CASSYGDGWRAYNEQFF. For the CDR3, the DNA is TGTGCCAGCAGTTACGGGGATGGCTGGAGGGCCTACAATGAGCAGTTCTTC.

The chain couples TRBV9 to TRBJ1-1; D unresolved. Trimming shortened V by 3 bases and J by 0 bases, and 6 bases separated the two germline ends. CDR3 size: 13 residues. Germline assignment: CDR1 SGDLS and CDR2 YYNGEE. The CDR3 here is CASSGSVNTEAFF. CDR3 nucleotides: TGTGCCAGCAGCGGTTCAGTGAACACTGAAGCTTTCTTT.